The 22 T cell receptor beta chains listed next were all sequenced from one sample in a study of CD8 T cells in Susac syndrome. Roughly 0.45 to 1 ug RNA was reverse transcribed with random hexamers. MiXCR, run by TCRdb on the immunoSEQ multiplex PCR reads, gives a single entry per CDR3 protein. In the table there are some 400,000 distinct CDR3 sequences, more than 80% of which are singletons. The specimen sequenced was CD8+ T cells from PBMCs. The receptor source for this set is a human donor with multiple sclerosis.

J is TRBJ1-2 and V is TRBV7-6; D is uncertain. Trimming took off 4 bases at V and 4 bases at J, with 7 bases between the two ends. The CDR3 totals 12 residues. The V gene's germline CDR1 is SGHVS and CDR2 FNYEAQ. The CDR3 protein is CASSSQGYGYTF. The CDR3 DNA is TGTGCCAGCAGCTCCCAAGGCTATGGCTACACCTTC.

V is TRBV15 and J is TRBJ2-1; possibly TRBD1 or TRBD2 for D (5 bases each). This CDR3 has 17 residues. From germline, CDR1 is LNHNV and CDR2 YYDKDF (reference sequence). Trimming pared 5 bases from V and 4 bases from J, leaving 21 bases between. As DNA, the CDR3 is TGTGCCACCAGCCTGATTTTGAGGGGAGATGGATACAATGAGCAGTTCTTC. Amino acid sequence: CATSLILRGDGYNEQFF. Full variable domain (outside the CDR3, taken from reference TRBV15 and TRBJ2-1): DAMVIQNPRYQVTQFGKPVTLSCSQTLNHNVMYWYQQKSSQAPKLLFHYYDKDFNNEADTPDNFQSRRPNTSFCFLDIRSPGLGDTAMYLCATSLILRGDGYNEQFFGPGTRLTVL.

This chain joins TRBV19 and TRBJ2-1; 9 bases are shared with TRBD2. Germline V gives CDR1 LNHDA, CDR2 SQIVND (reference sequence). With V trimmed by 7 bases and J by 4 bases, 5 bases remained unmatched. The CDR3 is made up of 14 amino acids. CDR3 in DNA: TGTGCCAGTACGACTAGCGGTTCGTACAATGAGCAGTTCTTC. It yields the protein CASTTSGSYNEQFF. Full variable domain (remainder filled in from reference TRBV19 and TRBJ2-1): DGGITQSPKYLFRKEGQNVTLSCEQNLNHDAMYWYRQDPGQGLRLIYYSQIVNDFQKGDIAEGYSVSREKKESFPLTVTSAQKNPTAFYLCASTTSGSYNEQFFGPGTRLTVL.

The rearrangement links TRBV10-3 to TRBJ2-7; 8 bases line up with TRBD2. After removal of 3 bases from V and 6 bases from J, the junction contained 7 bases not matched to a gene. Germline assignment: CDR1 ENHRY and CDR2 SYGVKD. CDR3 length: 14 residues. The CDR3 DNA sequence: TGTGCCATCAGTGATCTGGGACTAGGAGGCGAGCAGTACTTC. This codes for CAISDLGLGGEQYF.

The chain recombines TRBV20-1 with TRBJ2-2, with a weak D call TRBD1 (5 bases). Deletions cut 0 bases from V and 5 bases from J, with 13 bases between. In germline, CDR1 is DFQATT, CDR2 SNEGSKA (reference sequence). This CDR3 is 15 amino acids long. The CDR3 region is CSARDPQGYTGELFF. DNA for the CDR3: TGCAGTGCTAGAGATCCTCAGGGATATACCGGGGAGCTGTTTTTT.

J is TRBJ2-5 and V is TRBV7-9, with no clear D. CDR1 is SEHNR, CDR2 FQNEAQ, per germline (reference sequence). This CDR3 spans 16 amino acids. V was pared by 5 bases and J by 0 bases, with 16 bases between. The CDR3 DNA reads TGTGCCAGCAGCCCTGTCGCAATTATCTACCAAGAGACCCAGTACTTC. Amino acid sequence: CASSPVAIIYQETQYF. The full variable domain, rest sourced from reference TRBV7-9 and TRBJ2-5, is DTGVSQNPRHKITKRGQNVTFRCDPISEHNRLYWYRQTLGQGPEFLTYFQNEAQLEKSRLLSDRFSAERPKGSFSTLEIQRTEQGDSAMYLCASSPVAIIYQETQYFGPGTRLLVL.

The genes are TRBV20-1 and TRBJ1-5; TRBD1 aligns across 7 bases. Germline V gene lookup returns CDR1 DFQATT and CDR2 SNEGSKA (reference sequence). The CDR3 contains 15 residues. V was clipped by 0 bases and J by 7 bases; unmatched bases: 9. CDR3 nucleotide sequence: TGCAGTGCTAGAGATAATACAGGGGATAGGCAGCCCCAGCATTTT. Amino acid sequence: CSARDNTGDRQPQHF.

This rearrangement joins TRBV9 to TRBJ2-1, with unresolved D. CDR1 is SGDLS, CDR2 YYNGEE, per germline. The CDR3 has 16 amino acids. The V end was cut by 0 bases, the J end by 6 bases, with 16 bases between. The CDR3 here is CASSVGPVSVPNEQFF. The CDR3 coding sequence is TGTGCCAGCAGCGTAGGGCCCGTTTCGGTCCCCAATGAGCAGTTCTTC.

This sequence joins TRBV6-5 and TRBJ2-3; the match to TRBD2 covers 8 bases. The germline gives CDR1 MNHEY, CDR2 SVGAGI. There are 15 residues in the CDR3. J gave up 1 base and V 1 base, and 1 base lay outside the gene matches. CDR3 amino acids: CASSYFSGGTDTQYF. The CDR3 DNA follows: TGTGCCAGCAGTTACTTTAGCGGGGGCACAGATACGCAGTATTTT.

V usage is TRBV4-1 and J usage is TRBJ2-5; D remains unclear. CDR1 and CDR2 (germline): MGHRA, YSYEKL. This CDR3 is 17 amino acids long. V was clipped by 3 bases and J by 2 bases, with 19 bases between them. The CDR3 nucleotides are TGCGCCAGCAGCCACCCCCCCGCAGAGGACGAACAAGAGACCCAGTACTTC. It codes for CASSHPPAEDEQETQYF.

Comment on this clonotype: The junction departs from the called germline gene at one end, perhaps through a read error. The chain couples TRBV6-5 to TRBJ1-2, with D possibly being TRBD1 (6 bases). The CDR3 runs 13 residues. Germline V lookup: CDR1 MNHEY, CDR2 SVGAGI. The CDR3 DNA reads TGTGTCAGCAGTTACGGGGGGCTAGGAGGCTACACCTTC. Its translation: CVSSYGGLGGYTF.

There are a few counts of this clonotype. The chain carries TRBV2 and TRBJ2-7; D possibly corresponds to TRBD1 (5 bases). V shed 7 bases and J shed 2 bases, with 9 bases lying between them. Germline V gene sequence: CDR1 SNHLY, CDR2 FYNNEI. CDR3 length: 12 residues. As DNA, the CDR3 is TGTGCCAGCACAGTCAGGGCCTACGAGCAGTACTTC. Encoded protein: CASTVRAYEQYF.

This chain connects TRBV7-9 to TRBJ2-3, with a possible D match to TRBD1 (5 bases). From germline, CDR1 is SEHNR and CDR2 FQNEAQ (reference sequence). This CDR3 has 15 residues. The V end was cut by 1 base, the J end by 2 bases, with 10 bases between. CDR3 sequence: CASSLEQVDTDTQYF. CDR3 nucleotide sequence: TGTGCCAGCAGCTTAGAACAGGTGGACACAGATACGCAGTATTTT.

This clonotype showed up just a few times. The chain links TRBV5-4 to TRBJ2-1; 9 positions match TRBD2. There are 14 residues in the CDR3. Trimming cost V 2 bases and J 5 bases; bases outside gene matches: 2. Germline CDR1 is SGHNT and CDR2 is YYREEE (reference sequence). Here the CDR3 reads CASSFLAGNNEQFF. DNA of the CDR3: TGTGCCAGCAGCTTCCTAGCGGGGAACAATGAGCAGTTCTTC.

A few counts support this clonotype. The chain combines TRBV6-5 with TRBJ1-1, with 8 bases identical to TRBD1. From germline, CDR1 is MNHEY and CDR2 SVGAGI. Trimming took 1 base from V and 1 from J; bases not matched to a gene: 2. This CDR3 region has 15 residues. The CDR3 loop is CASSYWDRRNTEAFF. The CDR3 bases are TGTGCCAGCAGTTACTGGGACAGGAGGAACACTGAAGCTTTCTTT.

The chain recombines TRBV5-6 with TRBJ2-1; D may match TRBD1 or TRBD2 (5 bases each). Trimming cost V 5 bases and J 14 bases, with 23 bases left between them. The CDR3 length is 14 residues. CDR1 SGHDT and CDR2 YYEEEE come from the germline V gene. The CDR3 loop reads CASRGPGTAPEEFF. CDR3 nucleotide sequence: TGTGCCAGCAGGGGACCCGGGACGGCTCCCGAGGAGTTCTTC.

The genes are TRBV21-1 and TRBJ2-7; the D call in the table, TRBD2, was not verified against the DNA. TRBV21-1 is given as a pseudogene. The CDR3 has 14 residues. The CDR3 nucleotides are TGTGCCAGCCTAAAGAAGGACTCCTCCTACGAGCAGTACTTC. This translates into CASLKKDSSYEQYF.

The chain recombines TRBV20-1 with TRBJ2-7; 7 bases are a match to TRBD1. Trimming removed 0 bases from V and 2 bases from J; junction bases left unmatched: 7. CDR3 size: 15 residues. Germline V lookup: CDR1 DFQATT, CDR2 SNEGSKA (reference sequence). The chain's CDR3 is CSARDHRDSPYEQYF. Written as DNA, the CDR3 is TGCAGTGCTAGAGATCACCGGGACAGCCCCTACGAGCAGTACTTC.

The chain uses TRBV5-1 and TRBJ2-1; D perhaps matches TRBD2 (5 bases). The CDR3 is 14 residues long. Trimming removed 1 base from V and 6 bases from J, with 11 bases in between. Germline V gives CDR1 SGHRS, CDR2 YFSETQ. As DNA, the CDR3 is TGCGCCAGCAGCTTGAGGAGGTCGGGCAATGAGCAGTTCTTC. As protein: CASSLRRSGNEQFF. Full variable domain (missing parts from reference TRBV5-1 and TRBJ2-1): KAGVTQTPRYLIKTRGQQVTLSCSPISGHRSVSWYQQTPGQGLQFLFEYFSETQRNKGNFPGRFSGRQFSNSRSEMNVSTLELGDSALYLCASSLRRSGNEQFFGPGTRLTVL.

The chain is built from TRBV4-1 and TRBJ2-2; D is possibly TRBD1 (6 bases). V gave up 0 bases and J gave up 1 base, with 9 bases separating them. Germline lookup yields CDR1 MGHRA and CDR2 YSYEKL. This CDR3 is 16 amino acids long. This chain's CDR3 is CASSQDQGMNTGELFF. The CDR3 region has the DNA TGCGCCAGCAGCCAAGACCAGGGGATGAACACCGGGGAGCTGTTTTTT.

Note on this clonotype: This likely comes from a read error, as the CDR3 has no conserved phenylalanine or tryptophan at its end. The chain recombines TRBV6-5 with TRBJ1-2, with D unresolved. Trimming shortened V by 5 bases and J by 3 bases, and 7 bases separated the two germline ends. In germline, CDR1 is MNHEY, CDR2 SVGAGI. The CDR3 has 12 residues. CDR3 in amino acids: CASSPQDYGYTL. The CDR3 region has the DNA TGTGCCAGCAGTCCTCAAGACTATGGCTACACCCTC.

CDR3: CASRAGGNTDTQYF. The CDR3 DNA is TGTGCCAGCCGTGCGGGGGGGAACACAGATACGCAGTATTTT. The rearrangement joins TRBV12-3 or TRBV12-4 to TRBJ2-3; 9 positions match TRBD2. J lost 2 bases, V lost 8 bases, and 5 bases had no gene match. This CDR3 is built from 14 residues.